The 22 T cell receptor beta chains below were found in one sample sequenced in a study of T cell responses to AZD1222 COVID-19 vaccine. TCRdb keeps only in-frame clones here, not all; method: immunoSEQ multiplex PCR. Of some 150,000 clones in the sample, around 89% were seen once. The source was peripheral blood, collected on day 0 of MenACWY control vaccination. The receptors originated from an adult in good health.

This chain connects TRBV30 to TRBJ1-4; possibly TRBD1 for D (5 bases). The CDR3 consists of 14 residues. Trimming shortened V by 2 bases and J by 7 bases, and 14 bases separated the two germline ends. Germline V lookup: CDR1 GTSNPN, CDR2 SVGIG (reference sequence). This chain's CDR3 is CAWSWRGAGEKLFF. CDR3 coding DNA: TGTGCCTGGAGTTGGAGAGGGGCGGGTGAAAAACTGTTTTTT.

This clone is a singleton in its sample. This rearrangement joins TRBV2 to TRBJ2-1, with TRBD2 matching 9 bases. CDR3 length: 15 residues. Germline trimming cut 6 bases from V and 0 bases from J; bases unmatched to any gene: 3. Per the germline V gene, CDR1 is SNHLY and CDR2 is FYNNEI. CDR3 sequence: CASRNSGSSYNEQFF. For the CDR3, the DNA is TGTGCCAGCAGAAATAGCGGGAGCTCCTACAATGAGCAGTTCTTC.

This clone showed up many times. The chain is built from TRBV7-8 and TRBJ2-1; D is ambiguous. V was clipped by 3 bases and J by 8 bases, with 11 bases between them. The V gene's germline CDR1 is SGHVS and CDR2 FQNEAQ. The CDR3 is made up of 13 amino acids. CDR3 sequence reads: CASSLPQSDEQFF. In nucleotides, the CDR3 is TGTGCCAGCAGCTTGCCCCAGAGCGATGAGCAGTTCTTC.

The chain is built from TRBV11-3 and TRBJ1-1; 7 bases map to TRBD1. The trim removed 2 bases at V and 1 base at J, leaving 4 bases unmatched. The CDR3 has 15 amino acids. Germline assignment: CDR1 SGHNT and CDR2 YENEEA. CDR3 region: CASSLIPGGNTEAFF. The DNA of the CDR3 is TGTGCCAGCAGCTTAATCCCAGGGGGGAACACTGAAGCTTTCTTT.

The chain combines TRBV5-4 with TRBJ1-1; D unresolved. The germline V gene encodes CDR1 SGHNT and CDR2 YYREEE (reference sequence). Trimming pared 5 bases from V and 1 base from J, leaving 12 bases between. This CDR3 comprises 14 residues. The CDR3, as DNA: TGTGCCAGCAGTCCTAGCGGGAGGAACACTGAAGCTTTCTTT. This codes for CASSPSGRNTEAFF. The full variable domain, in which reference TRBV5-4 and TRBJ1-1 provide the parts outside the CDR3, is ETGVTQSPTHLIKTRGQQVTLRCSSQSGHNTVSWYQQALGQGPQFIFQYYREEENGRGNFPPRFSGLQFPNYSSELNVNALELDDSALYLCASSPSGRNTEAFFGQGTRLTVV.

Comments on this clone: Sequence at one end of the junction differs from germline and may be a read error. The V call is TRBV10-3, the J call TRBJ2-2, with D unclear. CDR1 and CDR2 from the germline V gene are ENHRY and SYGVKD. The CDR3 totals 12 residues. The CDR3 DNA sequence: TGTGCCATCAGCGAGTTAACCGGGGAGCTGTTTTTT. The encoded protein is CAISELTGELFF.

The rearrangement links TRBV7-3 to TRBJ2-3; 8 bases are a match to TRBD1. The CDR3 spans 12 residues. Germline V lookup: CDR1 SGHTA, CDR2 FQGTGA. The junction had 4 bases not matched to a gene; V was cut back by 8 bases and J by 6 bases. The CDR3 protein is CASGQGEDTQYF. The CDR3 DNA is TGTGCCAGCGGACAGGGAGAGGATACGCAGTATTTT.

The chain carries TRBV5-1 and TRBJ2-2, with 7 nucleotides matching TRBD1. V trimming: 2 bases; J trimming: 6 bases; junction bases outside the gene matches: 10. Germline CDR1 reads SGHRS; CDR2 reads YFSETQ. The CDR3 consists of 16 residues. In DNA, the CDR3 is TGCGCCAGCAGCTTTCCACAGACAGGGAGCGCCGGGGAGCTGTTTTTT. It yields the protein CASSFPQTGSAGELFF.

The genes are TRBV7-9 and TRBJ1-2; TRBD1 might be the D (6 bases). The V end lost 4 bases, the J end lost 7 bases, and 19 bases lay between the germline ends. CDR1 is SEHNR and CDR2 is FQNEAQ in the germline V gene (reference sequence). This CDR3 contains 15 residues. CDR3 protein: CASSSRGRVESGYTF. The DNA of the CDR3 is TGTGCCAGCAGCTCCAGGGGCAGGGTGGAGTCTGGCTACACCTTC. Full variable domain (rest looked up from reference TRBV7-9 and TRBJ1-2): DTGVSQNPRHKITKRGQNVTFRCDPISEHNRLYWYRQTLGQGPEFLTYFQNEAQLEKSRLLSDRFSAERPKGSFSTLEIQRTEQGDSAMYLCASSSRGRVESGYTFGSGTRLTVV.

The chain recombines TRBV25-1 with TRBJ2-7, with D hard to call. The CDR3 totals 13 residues. The V gene's germline CDR1 is MGHDK and CDR2 SYGVNS. V lost 1 base and J lost 3, with 7 bases in between. The DNA of the CDR3 is TGTGCCAGCAGTGAATCATTAGACTACGAGCAGTACTTC. It specifies CASSESLDYEQYF.

The rearrangement joins TRBV7-8 to TRBJ1-1; D is possibly TRBD1 (5 bases). Per germline, CDR1 SGHVS and CDR2 FQNEAQ. V lost 1 base to trimming and J lost 12 bases, with 18 bases between them. The CDR3 extends over 14 amino acids. The CDR3 reads CASSLGVRGTGSFF. Written as DNA, the CDR3 is TGTGCCAGCAGCTTAGGAGTTCGTGGTACAGGTTCTTTCTTT.

This rearrangement joins TRBV7-9 to TRBJ1-1; TRBD1 matches at 9 bases. Per the germline V gene, CDR1 is SEHNR and CDR2 is FQNEAQ (reference sequence). The CDR3 covers 15 residues. Unmatched junction bases numbered 7, after V lost 8 bases and J lost 0 bases. The CDR3 DNA is TGTGCCAGCCGGGACAGGGCCAGCATGAACACTGAAGCTTTCTTT. Amino acid sequence: CASRDRASMNTEAFF.

The V gene is TRBV18, the J gene TRBJ1-6; D is unclear. This CDR3 contains 14 residues. In germline, CDR1 is KGHSH, CDR2 LQKENI. Trimming cost V 3 bases and J 8 bases, with 11 bases left between them. The CDR3 here is CASSPTTGDSPLHF. The CDR3 nucleotides read TGTGCCAGCTCACCGACGACCGGGGATTCACCCCTCCACTTT.

This clone was observed a handful of times. The CDR3 DNA reads as TGTGCCAGCAGTGAAGCACGGCTCTGGACAGGGGAACCCTACGAGCAGTACTTC. Residues: CASSEARLWTGEPYEQYF. The chain carries TRBV6-1 and TRBJ2-7; TRBD1 matches 9 bases. The CDR3 has 18 amino acids. V was clipped by 0 bases and J by 2 bases; unmatched bases: 11. Germline-derived CDR1 and CDR2 are MNHNS and SASEGT.

In this sample, this clone turned up once. Germline and junction disagree at one end, which may indicate a read error. This rearrangement joins TRBV18 to TRBJ2-1; D is ambiguous. The CDR3 sequence is 17 residues long. Germline V lookup: CDR1 KGHSH, CDR2 LQKENI. The CDR3 sequence is CATRINTGRSAYDEQFF. The CDR3, as DNA: TGTGCCACAAGAATTAATACCGGTAGATCAGCCTACGATGAGCAGTTCTTC.

The chain couples TRBV6-6 to TRBJ1-4; D uncertain. The V gene's germline CDR1 is MNHNY and CDR2 SVGAGI (reference sequence). Trimming took 2 bases from V and 8 from J, leaving 12 bases between them. The CDR3 has 14 amino acids. CDR3 residues: CASSYTTSQEKLFF. Here the CDR3 DNA reads TGTGCCAGCAGTTACACGACTTCCCAGGAAAAACTGTTTTTT.

The gene calls are TRBV15 and TRBJ2-1; D uncertain. V was pared by 0 bases and J by 2 bases, with 11 bases between. CDR1 and CDR2 (germline): LNHNV, YYDKDF (reference sequence). The CDR3 length is 16 residues. The CDR3 DNA sequence: TGTGCCACCAGCAGAGATTTGGGCTTAGCCTACAATGAGCAGTTCTTC. It encodes CATSRDLGLAYNEQFF.

V and J are TRBV2 and TRBJ1-6, with D perhaps TRBD1 (5 bases). This CDR3 region has 11 residues. In germline, CDR1 is SNHLY, CDR2 FYNNEI. V lost 4 bases and J 12 bases, leaving 7 bases between the germline ends. Here the CDR3 DNA reads TGTGCCAGCAGTGGGAGGGGACCCCTCCACTTT. Its protein product is CASSGRGPLHF.

In its sample, this clone was seen once. CDR3 in DNA: TGTGCCAGCAGAAATACCGGGACAGGCTACAATGAGCAGTTCTTC. Translated, it gives CASRNTGTGYNEQFF. V and J are TRBV27 and TRBJ2-1; 8 bases match TRBD1. V lost 6 bases to trimming and J lost 3 bases; unmatched junction nucleotides: 7. The CDR3 contains 15 residues. Per germline, CDR1 MNHEY and CDR2 SMNVEV (reference sequence).

The J gene is TRBJ2-3, the V gene TRBV18, with D perhaps TRBD1 (5 bases). CDR1 is KGHSH and CDR2 is LQKENI in the germline V gene. The V and J ends lost 2 bases and 2 bases respectively, with 14 bases between them. The CDR3 extends over 16 amino acids. The DNA for the CDR3 is TGTGCCAGCTCACCATCCTTAGGGGCTACCACAGATACGCAGTATTTT. Translating it yields CASSPSLGATTDTQYF.

A single count supports this clone. The gene calls are TRBV29-1 and TRBJ2-1; D tentatively reads TRBD1 or TRBD2 (6 bases each). This CDR3 contains 15 residues. Per the germline V gene, CDR1 is SQVTM and CDR2 is ANQGSEA. Trimming left V 1 base short and J 6 bases short, with 16 bases between. The CDR3 nucleotides read TGCAGCGTTGAAGGAATCCCTAGGGGGGTCAATGAGCAGTTCTTC. Translated: CSVEGIPRGVNEQFF.

The genes are TRBV7-2 and TRBJ1-2; D is unclear. CDR3 length: 14 residues. CDR1 is SGHTA and CDR2 is FQGNSA in the germline V gene. The ends were cut back, 5 bases at V and 4 bases at J, with 14 bases in the middle. The CDR3 here is CASSRDGSLYGYTF. The CDR3 DNA reads TGTGCCAGCAGCCGCGACGGAAGCCTCTATGGCTACACCTTC.